These 7 T cell receptor beta chains originate from one sample sequenced in a study of low-dose radiotherapy and immunotherapy resistance in tumors (dated by TCRdb to between 2021 and 2024). To make first-strand cDNA, Superscript III was used along with a set of TRAV- and TRBV-specific primers so that both the TCRalpha and TCRbeta chains were covered. An approximately 20-cycle PCR with Phusion amplified the TCRs, pairing a constant-region primer with the adapter that was attached to the V primers. The public reads were run again by TCRdb, first through fastp at Q25 and then through MiXCR, and only productive beta chains were kept. Merged by CDR3 protein, the rows form single entries marked with the most common genes and DNA. The sample table lists around 9,000 distinct CDR3 sequences, about 75% of them with a count of one. 1.4% to 1.5% of the sample is held by the ten biggest clonotypes. The receptors come from a human donor with advanced metastatic prostate, ovarian, gallbladder or colorectal cancer (not recorded which). This table probably holds off-target reads from a library built for another chain.

This chain connects TRBV7-9 to TRBJ2-5; either TRBD1 or TRBD2 may fit D (6 bases each). CDR1 is SEHNR and CDR2 is FQNEAQ in the germline V gene (reference sequence). This CDR3 comprises 14 residues. V was shortened by 5 bases and J by 5 bases, with 15 bases between the two germline ends. DNA for the CDR3: TGTGCCAGCAGCCCCGGGGGCAGCCGCGAGACCCAGTACTTC. It is translated as CASSPGGSRETQYF.

The chain couples TRBV20-1 to TRBJ2-3; TRBD2 agrees at 8 bases. Germline CDR1 and CDR2: DFQATT and SNEGSKA (reference sequence). This CDR3 is 17 amino acids long. V shed 0 bases and J 3 bases; nucleotides not matched to a gene: 11. The CDR3, as DNA: TGCAGTGCTAGAGATCTGATGACGGGAGGGAGGACAGATACGCAGTATTTT. It codes for CSARDLMTGGRTDTQYF.

The V call is TRBV28, the J call TRBJ1-4, with D hard to call. This CDR3 region has 15 residues. Germline CDR1 and CDR2: MDHEN and SYDVKM. V lost 5 bases and J lost 5, with 15 bases in between. CDR3: CASSPRPPQNEKLFF. The CDR3 DNA sequence: TGTGCCAGCAGTCCCCGACCGCCGCAGAATGAAAAACTGTTTTTT.

A single count supports this clonotype. The chain recombines TRBV28 with TRBJ1-2, with D unresolved. The CDR3 sequence is 11 residues long. Germline assignment: CDR1 MDHEN and CDR2 SYDVKM. The V end was cut by 3 bases, the J end by 6 bases, with 5 bases between. Here the CDR3 reads CASSFRDGYTF. Written as DNA, the CDR3 is TGTGCCAGCAGTTTTAGGGATGGCTACACCTTC.

The chain is built from TRBV27 and TRBJ2-7; D not resolved. The CDR3 covers 12 residues. The V end was cut by 8 bases, the J end by 4 bases, with 12 bases between. Germline loops: CDR1 MNHEY, CDR2 SMNVEV (reference sequence). CDR3 bases: TGTGCCAGCGGCGACTTTCCTTACGAGCAGTACTTC. Its protein product is CASGDFPYEQYF.

Notes on this clonotype: At one boundary the junction diverges from the germline segment, which might be a read error. V gene TRBV13 combines with J gene TRBJ1-6; D unresolved. This CDR3 has 16 amino acids. CDR1 and CDR2 from the germline V gene are PRHDT and FYEKMQ (reference sequence). The CDR3 loop is CAMREAYNTNAGKSTF. The CDR3 region has the DNA TGTGCAATGAGAGAGGCTTATAACACCAATGCTGGCAAATCAACCTTT.

V usage is TRBV30 and J usage is TRBJ2-3; D uncertain. The CDR3 length is 16 residues. Germline V gene sequence: CDR1 GTSNPN, CDR2 SVGIG (reference sequence). V dropped 5 bases and J dropped 2 bases, with 20 bases sitting between them. The CDR3 DNA follows: TGTGCCTGGGCCGGGCCATTAAGGACCAACACAGATACGCAGTATTTT. Translating gives CAWAGPLRTNTDTQYF.